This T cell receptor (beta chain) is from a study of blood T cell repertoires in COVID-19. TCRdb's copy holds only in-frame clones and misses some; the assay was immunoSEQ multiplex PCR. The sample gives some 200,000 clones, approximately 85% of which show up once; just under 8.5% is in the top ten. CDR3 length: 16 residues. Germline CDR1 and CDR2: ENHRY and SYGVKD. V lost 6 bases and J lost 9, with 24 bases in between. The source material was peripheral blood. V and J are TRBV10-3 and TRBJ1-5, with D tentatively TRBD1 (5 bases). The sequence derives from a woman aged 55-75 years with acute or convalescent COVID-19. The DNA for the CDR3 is TGTGCCATCAGCGAGGTAGGGCCCAGGGATTTGACGCCCCAGCATTTT. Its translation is CAISEVGPRDLTPQHF.